This T cell receptor beta chain was recovered during a study of blood T cell repertoires in COVID-19. Turning to the study itself: Whether acute or convalescent, the COVID-19 samples came from the United States, Italy and Spain. In each case, the material was cDNA or gDNA derived from T cells, B-cell-depleted T cells, or PBMCs.

Methods used by the authors: Quantification of nucleated cells was approximated via reference gene primer amplification. Here immunoSEQ multiplex PCR was the method, and the copy in TCRdb shows in-frame clones only, minus some. Clone size and the V and J calls come from that table; the DNA yielded D and trimming. This table has some 120,000 clones, roughly 83% appearing once. This clone was seen only once. Germline V CDR1 and CDR2: LGHNA, YNFKEQ. The CDR3 runs 14 residues. Trimming stripped 4 bases from V and 3 bases from J, with 11 bases between. Specimen: peripheral blood. The rearrangement joins TRBV4-2 to TRBJ2-3, with a weak D call TRBD2 (6 bases). This TCR derives from a woman aged 50 to 60 with acute or convalescent COVID-19. The CDR3 nucleotides are TGTGCCAGCAGCCGGGAGGAGGGGACAGATACGCAGTATTTT. Its translation: CASSREEGTDTQYF.